Following are 25 T cell receptor beta chains from one sample sequenced in a study of vaccination and CD4 T cells after COVID-19. The Oncomine TCR Beta short-read assay was applied to DNA of cultured CD4+ T cells. Each CDR3 protein is one row after TCRdb ran MiXCR on the PCR reads. The table has around 15,000 distinct CDR3 sequences, over 50% seen once. Treatment reported: roughly 11-day PBMC culture with coronavirus spike peptide pools or control peptides (ViraFEST assay). Antigen specificity for these receptors is unknown. Material: CD4+ T cells from blood, cultured in vitro. These receptors were obtained from a human donor who had recovered from COVID-19.

The rearrangement uses TRBV6-1 and TRBJ2-7; 7 nucleotides align to TRBD2. This CDR3 has 14 residues. CDR1 and CDR2 (germline): MNHNS, SASEGT. The V segment lost 4 bases and the J segment 1 base; nucleotides outside the gene matches: 4. The CDR3 region is CASSVSGASYEQYF. CDR3 nucleotides: TGTGCCAGCAGTGTAAGCGGGGCTTCCTACGAGCAGTACTTC.

This clonotype was seen a handful of times. This rearrangement joins TRBV19 to TRBJ1-2, with D perhaps matching TRBD1 (6 bases). Deletions cut 6 bases from V and 5 bases from J, with 13 bases between. The CDR3 loop spans 13 amino acids. The germline CDR1 and CDR2 sequences are LNHDA and SQIVND (reference sequence). Here the CDR3 DNA reads TGTGCCAGTAGCCCTCCGCAGGGGTATGGCTACACCTTC. This encodes CASSPPQGYGYTF.

The chain is built from TRBV7-8 and TRBJ1-5; weak D call: TRBD1 (5 bases). Germline CDR1 is SGHVS and CDR2 is FQNEAQ. V was pared by 2 bases and J by 5 bases, with 10 bases between. The CDR3 loop spans 14 amino acids. CDR3 sequence reads: CASSLRDRDQPQHF. Written as DNA, the CDR3 is TGTGCCAGCAGCTTACGGGACCGGGATCAGCCCCAGCATTTT.

This sequence joins TRBV28 and TRBJ1-2; no firm D call. Looked up from germline, CDR1 is MDHEN and CDR2 is SYDVKM. Trimming removed 4 bases at V and 5 bases at J, with 8 bases between. The length of the CDR3 is 12 residues. The CDR3 loop is CASSSEAYGYTF. In DNA, the CDR3 is TGTGCCAGCAGTTCTGAGGCTTATGGCTACACCTTC.

The chain has TRBV10-3 and TRBJ1-1; 8 bases match TRBD1. The CDR3 extends over 14 amino acids. J was trimmed by 5 bases and V by 6 bases; bases with no gene match: 8. Germline V lookup: CDR1 ENHRY, CDR2 SYGVKD. The CDR3 DNA reads as TGTGCCATCAGCCCACAGGGGGGATGGACTGAAGCTTTCTTT. It yields the protein CAISPQGGWTEAFF.

The genes are TRBV6-1 and TRBJ1-1, with D hard to call. Germline CDR1 is MNHNS and CDR2 is SASEGT. V was pared by 6 bases and J by 4 bases, with 12 bases between. The CDR3 contains 13 residues. CDR3 sequence reads: CASRPPSGTEAFF. The CDR3 DNA reads TGTGCCAGCAGACCACCTTCGGGCACTGAAGCTTTCTTT.

The J gene is TRBJ1-3, the V gene TRBV4-3; D is unclear. Trimming pared 3 bases from V and 4 bases from J, leaving 10 bases between. The CDR3 is 14 residues long. Germline CDR1 reads LGHNA; CDR2 reads YSLEER. The chain's CDR3 is CASSQGNEGNTIYF. In DNA, the CDR3 is TGCGCCAGCAGCCAGGGTAACGAGGGAAACACCATATATTTT.

This chain uses TRBV5-6 with TRBJ2-7; possible D gene TRBD2, 7 bases. The CDR3 is made up of 14 amino acids. The V gene lost 5 bases and the J gene lost 4 bases, with 16 bases spanning the gap. CDR1 is SGHDT, CDR2 YYEEEE, per germline. CDR3 sequence reads: CASRLRGGRYEQYF. The CDR3 region has the DNA TGTGCCAGCAGACTGAGGGGGGGGAGGTACGAGCAGTACTTC.

This clonotype was picked up a small number of times. This sequence joins TRBV11-1 and TRBJ1-1, with 8 bases lining up with TRBD1. The CDR3 runs to 14 residues. The V gene end was trimmed by 3 bases and the J gene end by 1 base; junction bases not matched to a gene: 1. Germline loops: CDR1 SGHAT, CDR2 FQDESV (reference sequence). CDR3: CASSFGQGNTEAFF. The CDR3 DNA reads TGTGCCAGCAGCTTCGGACAGGGGAACACTGAAGCTTTCTTT.

The rearrangement links TRBV20-1 to TRBJ1-5; no firm D call. V lost 4 bases to trimming and J lost 7 bases, with 14 bases between them. Germline CDR1 and CDR2: DFQATT and SNEGSKA (reference sequence). The CDR3 covers 13 residues. This CDR3 is CSAMGFGGQPQHF. The CDR3 coding sequence is TGCAGTGCTATGGGGTTTGGAGGGCAGCCCCAGCATTTT.

This clonotype turned up a few times. V gene TRBV7-9 combines with J gene TRBJ2-2; no reliable D call. Germline V lookup: CDR1 SEHNR, CDR2 FQNEAQ (reference sequence). The CDR3 totals 14 residues. The germline V and J ends were trimmed by 5 bases and 4 bases, with 11 bases remaining between them. Here the CDR3 DNA reads TGTGCCAGCAGCCCCCGGAAATCCACCGGGGAGCTGTTTTTT. It specifies CASSPRKSTGELFF.

This clonotype occurred a few times. V usage is TRBV7-8 and J usage is TRBJ2-3; maybe TRBD2 (5 bases). This CDR3 has 15 residues. Germline V gives CDR1 SGHVS, CDR2 FQNEAQ. With 0 bases removed from V and 1 base from J, the gap between germline ends came to 8 bases. Here the CDR3 reads CASSLARVRTDTQYF. DNA for the CDR3: TGTGCCAGCAGCTTAGCGCGGGTGCGCACAGATACGCAGTATTTT.

The chain combines TRBV12-3 or TRBV12-4 with TRBJ1-6; weak D call: TRBD1 (5 bases). V dropped 3 bases and J dropped 9 bases, with 12 bases sitting between them. This CDR3 spans 14 amino acids. The CDR3 nucleotides read TGTGCCAGCAGTTTTGGGGAGGGGAGTTCACCCCTCCACTTT. Translating gives CASSFGEGSSPLHF.

CDR3 DNA: TGTGCCAGCAGTTACTCGACAAATGAGCAGTTCTTC. Translating gives CASSYSTNEQFF. V gene TRBV6-5 combines with J gene TRBJ2-1; D not certain. Germline CDR1 and CDR2: MNHEY and SVGAGI. Trimming pared 0 bases from V and 7 bases from J, leaving 4 bases between. The CDR3 has 12 residues.

This chain links TRBV2 with TRBJ2-7; 12 bases are a match to TRBD1. Germline trimming cut 10 bases from V and 6 bases from J; bases unmatched to any gene: 7. The germline V gene has CDR1 SNHLY and CDR2 FYNNEI. The CDR3 has 13 residues. This CDR3 is CATRRDRGREQYF. The CDR3 nucleotides read TGTGCCACCCGCCGGGACAGGGGGCGCGAGCAGTACTTC.

The V and J genes are TRBV7-9 and TRBJ2-7; D is perhaps TRBD2 (6 bases). Trimming removed 9 bases from V and 0 bases from J, with 30 bases in between. The CDR3 is 19 residues long. CDR1 and CDR2 (germline): SEHNR, FQNEAQ (reference sequence). This chain's CDR3 is CARRLIRVQLASPSYEQYF. CDR3 in DNA: TGTGCCAGGAGGTTAATAAGGGTCCAACTAGCTTCCCCCTCCTACGAGCAGTACTTC.

V and J are TRBV20-1 and TRBJ2-7; the match to TRBD2 covers 8 bases. Germline CDR1 DFQATT, CDR2 SNEGSKA (reference sequence). V gave up 6 bases and J gave up 7 bases; unmatched junction bases: 5. The CDR3 has 11 amino acids. CDR3 loop: CSASGTSEQYF. The DNA of the CDR3 is TGCAGTGCAAGCGGGACTAGTGAGCAGTACTTC.

The rearrangement links TRBV20-1 to TRBJ2-7, with 7 nucleotides matching TRBD2. After removal of 5 bases from V and 5 bases from J, the junction contained 12 bases not matched to a gene. Germline CDR1 and CDR2: DFQATT and SNEGSKA (reference sequence). This CDR3 has 14 amino acids. CDR3 nucleotides: TGCAGTGCTCCCCCGGGAGGAGGAAGCCACGAGCAGTACTTC. It translates to CSAPPGGGSHEQYF.

The chain couples TRBV6-2 or TRBV6-3 to TRBJ1-1, with a possible D match to TRBD1 (6 bases). Germline CDR1 and CDR2: MNHEY and SVGEGT. The CDR3 spans 13 residues. V was trimmed by 5 bases and J by 7 bases, leaving 14 bases between them. The CDR3 DNA reads as TGTGCCAGCAGTACACACAGGGCGGGTGAAGCTTTCTTT. Amino acid sequence: CASSTHRAGEAFF.

The chain couples TRBV27 to TRBJ2-1; D is possibly TRBD2 (6 bases). Trimming stripped 3 bases from V and 11 bases from J, with 8 bases between. Germline V lookup: CDR1 MNHEY, CDR2 SMNVEV (reference sequence). This CDR3 contains 11 residues. The CDR3 spells CASSLAGQQFF. The CDR3, as DNA: TGTGCCAGCAGTTTGGCGGGACAGCAGTTCTTC.

The chain couples TRBV27 to TRBJ1-1; D possibly corresponds to TRBD1 (5 bases). Germline-derived CDR1 and CDR2 are MNHEY and SMNVEV (reference sequence). The CDR3 has 13 residues. Trimming pared 3 bases from V and 3 bases from J, leaving 8 bases between. CDR3 loop: CASSFGGDTEAFF. CDR3 nucleotides: TGTGCCAGCAGTTTCGGGGGGGACACTGAAGCTTTCTTT.

This chain connects TRBV4-1 to TRBJ1-2; possibly TRBD1 for D (6 bases). Germline CDR1 and CDR2: MGHRA and YSYEKL. The CDR3 runs to 15 residues. The V end was cut by 5 bases, the J end by 4 bases, with 17 bases between. CDR3 sequence reads: CASSYNDRNRYGYTF. For the CDR3, the DNA is TGCGCCAGCAGCTATAATGACAGGAACCGCTATGGCTACACCTTC.

The chain is built from TRBV7-3 and TRBJ2-1; D is undetermined. Germline V CDR1 and CDR2: SGHTA, FQGTGA. CDR3 size: 12 residues. The germline V and J ends were trimmed by 1 base and 7 bases, with 5 bases remaining between them. The CDR3: CASSLNRNEQFF. The CDR3 region has the DNA TGTGCCAGCAGCTTAAATAGGAATGAGCAGTTCTTC.

This clonotype turned up a few times. This chain links TRBV15 with TRBJ2-2; D might be TRBD2 (5 bases). The ends were cut back, 0 bases at V and 3 bases at J, with 14 bases in the middle. The germline V gene encodes CDR1 LNHNV and CDR2 YYDKDF (reference sequence). The CDR3 runs 17 residues. The DNA of the CDR3 is TGTGCCACCAGCAGAGAGCTCTTTCGCGGGTACACCGGGGAGCTGTTTTTT. Residues: CATSRELFRGYTGELFF.

This clonotype was seen more than once but under ten times. The V gene is TRBV15, the J gene TRBJ1-1, with unresolved D. The germline V and J ends were trimmed by 0 bases and 4 bases, with 9 bases remaining between them. This CDR3 is built from 14 residues. From germline, CDR1 is LNHNV and CDR2 YYDKDF (reference sequence). CDR3 nucleotide sequence: TGTGCCACCAGCAGAGATCAAAGGATCACTGAAGCTTTCTTT. Translation: CATSRDQRITEAFF.